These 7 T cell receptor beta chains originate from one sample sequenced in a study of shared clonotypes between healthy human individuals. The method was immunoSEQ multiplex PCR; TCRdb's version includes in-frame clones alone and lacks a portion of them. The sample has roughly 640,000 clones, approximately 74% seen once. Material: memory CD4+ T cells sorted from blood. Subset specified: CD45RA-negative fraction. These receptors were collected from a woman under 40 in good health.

Written as DNA, the CDR3 is TGTGCCAGCAGTCTCGACAGCTATGGCTACACCTTC. Translating it yields CASSLDSYGYTF. The J gene is TRBJ1-2, the V gene TRBV6-5; possibly TRBD1 for D (5 bases). The V end lost 5 bases, the J end lost 4 bases, and 8 bases lay between the germline ends. This CDR3 comprises 12 residues. In germline, CDR1 is MNHEY, CDR2 SVGAGI.

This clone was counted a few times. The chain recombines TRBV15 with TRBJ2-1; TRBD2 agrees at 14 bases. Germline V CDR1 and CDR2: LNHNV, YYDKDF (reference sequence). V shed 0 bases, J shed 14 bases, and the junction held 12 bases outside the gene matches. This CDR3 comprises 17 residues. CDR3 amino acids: CATSREGTGTSGRIKFF. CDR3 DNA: TGTGCCACCAGCAGAGAGGGAACGGGGACTAGCGGGAGAATAAAGTTCTTC.

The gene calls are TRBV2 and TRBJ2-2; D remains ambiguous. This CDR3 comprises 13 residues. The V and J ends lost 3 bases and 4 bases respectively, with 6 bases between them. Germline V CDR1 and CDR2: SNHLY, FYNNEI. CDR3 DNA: TGTGCCAGCAGTGATCACGGCACCGGGGAGCTGTTTTTT. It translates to CASSDHGTGELFF.

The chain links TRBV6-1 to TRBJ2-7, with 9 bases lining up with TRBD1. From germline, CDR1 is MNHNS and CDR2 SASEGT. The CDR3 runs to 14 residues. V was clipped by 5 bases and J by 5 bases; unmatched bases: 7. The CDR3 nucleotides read TGTGCCAGCAGTCCCCGGGACAGGGTTCACGAGCAGTACTTC. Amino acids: CASSPRDRVHEQYF.

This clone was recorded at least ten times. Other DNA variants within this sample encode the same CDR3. For the CDR3, the DNA is TGTGCCAGTAGTTATAGCAATCAGCCCCAGCATTTT. It specifies CASSYSNQPQHF. This chain links TRBV19 with TRBJ1-5; D is uncertain. CDR1 LNHDA and CDR2 SQIVND come from the germline V gene (reference sequence). V shed 5 bases and J shed 0 bases, with 2 bases lying between them. This CDR3 has 12 amino acids.

CDR3 protein: CASSSGTGNYPNTDTQYF. CDR3 nucleotide sequence: TGTGCCAGCAGCTCCGGGACTGGGAACTACCCTAACACAGATACGCAGTATTTT. The chain couples TRBV7-8 to TRBJ2-3; tentative D call: TRBD2 (6 bases). Germline assignment: CDR1 SGHVS and CDR2 FQNEAQ. Trimming shortened V by 4 bases and J by 2 bases, and 22 bases separated the two germline ends. This CDR3 contains 18 residues. Drawing the rest from reference TRBV7-8 and TRBJ2-3, the complete variable domain is GAGVSQSPRYKVAKRGQDVALRCDPISGHVSLFWYQQALGQGPEFLTYFQNEAQLDKSGLPSDRFFAERPEGSVSTLKIQRTQQEDSAVYLCASSSGTGNYPNTDTQYFGPGTRLTVL.

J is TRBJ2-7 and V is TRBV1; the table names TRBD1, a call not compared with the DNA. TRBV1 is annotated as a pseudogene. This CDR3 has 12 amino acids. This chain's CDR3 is CTSSRQSYEQYF. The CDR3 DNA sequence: TGCACCAGCAGCCGACAGTCCTACGAGCAGTACTTC.